This passage covers 28 T cell receptor beta chains from one sample sequenced in a study of CD8+ T cells in alopecia areata. Sample treatment: oral pan-JAK inhibitor, 5-10 mg twice daily. Extracted RNA was reverse transcribed into cDNA, the sequencing template. The data were produced by immunoSEQ multiplex PCR, yet TCRdb's version contains in-frame clones alone and is incomplete. The sample carries about 140,000 clones, approximately 90% recorded once. The source was CD8+ T cells sorted from blood, collected at week 4, from a patient treated with tofacitinib. The receptors were gathered from a human donor with alopecia areata.

V is TRBV5-4 and J is TRBJ2-3, with D possibly TRBD2 on 6 matching bases. Trimming took off 0 bases at V and 4 bases at J, with 12 bases between the two ends. The CDR3 spans 15 residues. Germline assignment: CDR1 SGHNT and CDR2 YYREEE (reference sequence). CDR3 sequence reads: CASSLAVAEADTQYF. DNA for the CDR3: TGTGCCAGCAGCTTGGCGGTAGCGGAGGCAGATACGCAGTATTTT. The full variable domain, its missing parts supplied by reference TRBV5-4 and TRBJ2-3, is ETGVTQSPTHLIKTRGQQVTLRCSSQSGHNTVSWYQQALGQGPQFIFQYYREEENGRGNFPPRFSGLQFPNYSSELNVNALELDDSALYLCASSLAVAEADTQYFGPGTRLTVL.

This sequence joins TRBV5-4 and TRBJ1-2; D perhaps matches TRBD1 (5 bases). CDR1 is SGHNT, CDR2 YYREEE, per germline (reference sequence). The CDR3 length is 12 residues. Trimming took 8 bases from V and 4 from J, leaving 12 bases between them. The CDR3 region is CASTQEGYGYTF. As DNA, the CDR3 is TGTGCCAGTACACAGGAAGGCTATGGCTACACCTTC. The variable domain in full, with the rest retrieved from reference TRBV5-4 and TRBJ1-2, is ETGVTQSPTHLIKTRGQQVTLRCSSQSGHNTVSWYQQALGQGPQFIFQYYREEENGRGNFPPRFSGLQFPNYSSELNVNALELDDSALYLCASTQEGYGYTFGSGTRLTVV.

This clone showed up just once. This rearrangement joins TRBV5-6 to TRBJ2-5, with 7 positions matching TRBD1. The CDR3 sequence is 15 residues long. V was clipped by 3 bases and J by 3 bases; unmatched bases: 8. Germline V gene lookup returns CDR1 SGHDT and CDR2 YYEEEE. This CDR3 is CASSSYRGFEETQYF. The CDR3 DNA follows: TGTGCCAGCAGCTCGTACAGGGGATTTGAAGAGACCCAGTACTTC.

This clone occurred once. The gene calls are TRBV4-1 and TRBJ2-3, with D perhaps TRBD1 or TRBD2 (6 bases each). Trimming removed 3 bases at V and 3 bases at J, with 13 bases between. The CDR3 has 15 residues. Germline assignment: CDR1 MGHRA and CDR2 YSYEKL. CDR3 residues: CASSHYPGATDTQYF. CDR3 DNA sequence: TGCGCCAGCAGCCATTACCCGGGGGCTACAGATACGCAGTATTTT.

The chain employs TRBV5-1 and TRBJ1-1; D is unresolved. The germline V gene encodes CDR1 SGHRS and CDR2 YFSETQ. The CDR3 sequence is 15 residues long. Trimming removed 0 bases from V and 2 bases from J, with 11 bases in between. The CDR3 here is CASSLEDGRNTEAFF. The DNA for the CDR3 is TGCGCCAGCAGCTTGGAAGATGGGAGAAACACTGAAGCTTTCTTT. Full variable domain (remainder filled in from reference TRBV5-1 and TRBJ1-1): KAGVTQTPRYLIKTRGQQVTLSCSPISGHRSVSWYQQTPGQGLQFLFEYFSETQRNKGNFPGRFSGRQFSNSRSEMNVSTLELGDSALYLCASSLEDGRNTEAFFGQGTRLTVV.

This chain uses TRBV7-9 with TRBJ2-7; 10 bases line up with TRBD1. CDR1 and CDR2 from the germline V gene are SEHNR and FQNEAQ (reference sequence). Trimming cost V 5 bases and J 4 bases; bases outside gene matches: 8. The CDR3 contains 15 residues. The CDR3: CASSHVDRGQYEQYF. DNA of the CDR3: TGTGCCAGCAGCCACGTTGACAGGGGGCAGTACGAGCAGTACTTC.

The V gene is TRBV19, the J gene TRBJ1-2; D remains ambiguous. With 3 bases removed from V and 5 bases from J, the gap between germline ends came to 4 bases. CDR3 length equals 11 residues. Germline lookup yields CDR1 LNHDA and CDR2 SQIVND (reference sequence). Here the CDR3 DNA reads TGTGCCAGTAGTATCGGGTATGGCTACACCTTC. Translating gives CASSIGYGYTF.

V is TRBV15 and J is TRBJ2-6; 7 nucleotides match TRBD1. CDR3 size: 18 residues. The germline gives CDR1 LNHNV, CDR2 YYDKDF (reference sequence). Unmatched junction bases numbered 12, after V lost 4 bases and J lost 3 bases. Here the CDR3 DNA reads TGTGCCACCAGCATCCGGGACAGACTCTCTCTTGGGGCCAACGTCCTGACTTTC. Residues: CATSIRDRLSLGANVLTF.

The chain recombines TRBV7-8 with TRBJ2-3; 7 bases line up with TRBD2. Per germline, CDR1 SGHVS and CDR2 FQNEAQ. V lost 4 bases and J lost 0; bases outside the gene matches: 10. The CDR3 extends over 17 amino acids. The CDR3: CASSSVALAASTDTQYF. The CDR3 coding sequence is TGTGCCAGCAGCTCCGTAGCCCTAGCGGCTAGCACAGATACGCAGTATTTT.

In this sample, this clone turned up once. The rearrangement links TRBV7-9 to TRBJ2-1; D is possibly TRBD2 (7 bases). Germline V CDR1 and CDR2: SEHNR, FQNEAQ (reference sequence). V was shortened by 4 bases and J by 15 bases, with 16 bases between the two germline ends. The CDR3 totals 12 residues. In DNA, the CDR3 is TGTGCCAGCAGCTGGGAGGGGGGGCGCCGGTTCTTC. Its translation: CASSWEGGRRFF.

This clone was observed a handful of times. The chain recombines TRBV27 with TRBJ2-1; D unresolved. Germline V gene lookup returns CDR1 MNHEY and CDR2 SMNVEV (reference sequence). The CDR3 length is 14 residues. Trimming removed 5 bases at V and 3 bases at J, with 11 bases between. Here the CDR3 reads CASSLFPSYNEQFF. CDR3 nucleotide sequence: TGTGCCAGCAGTCTTTTCCCTAGCTACAATGAGCAGTTCTTC.

For this clone: Other DNA sequences in the sample encode the same CDR3. The V gene is TRBV7-9, the J gene TRBJ2-3; D call uncertain. Germline CDR1 is SEHNR and CDR2 is FQNEAQ (reference sequence). Trimming removed 1 base at V and 4 bases at J, with 3 bases between. The CDR3 consists of 12 residues. CDR3 protein: CASSLGADTQYF. DNA for the CDR3: TGTGCCAGCAGCTTAGGGGCAGATACGCAGTATTTT.

This rearrangement joins TRBV23-1 to TRBJ1-2; 9 bases map to TRBD1. TRBV23-1 belongs to the ORF category, with a function that is uncertain. Trimming cost V 6 bases and J 2 bases; bases outside gene matches: 7. The CDR3 is 15 amino acids. The CDR3 protein is CASRSLTGGNYGYTF. The CDR3 nucleotides are TGCGCCAGCAGGAGTTTAACAGGGGGCAACTATGGCTACACCTTC.

This chain uses TRBV6-4 with TRBJ2-7; D gene unclear. Germline-derived CDR1 and CDR2 are MRHNA and SNTAGT. Trimming removed 3 bases at V and 6 bases at J, with 12 bases between. This CDR3 spans 13 amino acids. CDR3 in amino acids: CASSEKNGSEQYF. The CDR3 nucleotides read TGTGCCAGCAGTGAAAAAAACGGATCCGAGCAGTACTTC.

This clone came up once. At one end, the junction sequence differs from germline, possibly due to a read error. The V gene is TRBV29-1, the J gene TRBJ2-1; 9 bases fit TRBD2. The CDR3 spans 14 residues. CDR1 and CDR2 (germline): SQVTM, ANQGSEA. The CDR3 DNA reads as TGCAGCGCTGAAGGGAGGCGGGGGGGCAATGAGCAGTTCTTC. Translation gives CSAEGRRGGNEQFF.

This chain links TRBV5-1 with TRBJ2-1, with 7 bases that match TRBD1. The CDR3 covers 15 residues. The germline CDR1 and CDR2 sequences are SGHRS and YFSETQ. The J segment lost 6 bases and the V segment lost 4 bases, leaving 10 bases of the junction unmatched. This CDR3 is CASSRGTGEINEQFF. DNA for the CDR3: TGCGCCAGCAGCAGAGGCACAGGGGAGATCAATGAGCAGTTCTTC. Drawing the rest from reference TRBV5-1 and TRBJ2-1, the complete variable domain is KAGVTQTPRYLIKTRGQQVTLSCSPISGHRSVSWYQQTPGQGLQFLFEYFSETQRNKGNFPGRFSGRQFSNSRSEMNVSTLELGDSALYLCASSRGTGEINEQFFGPGTRLTVL.

V is TRBV5-4 and J is TRBJ2-1; D is unclear. The CDR3 is made up of 12 amino acids. V was clipped by 1 base and J by 7 bases, with 6 bases between them. CDR1 and CDR2 from the germline V gene are SGHNT and YYREEE (reference sequence). CDR3 DNA: TGTGCCAGCAGCTTGATTGCAAATGAGCAGTTCTTC. This codes for CASSLIANEQFF. Together with reference TRBV5-4 and TRBJ2-1, the CDR3 gives the full variable domain: ETGVTQSPTHLIKTRGQQVTLRCSSQSGHNTVSWYQQALGQGPQFIFQYYREEENGRGNFPPRFSGLQFPNYSSELNVNALELDDSALYLCASSLIANEQFFGPGTRLTVL.

V usage is TRBV11-2 and J usage is TRBJ1-2; 9 nucleotides agree with TRBD1. The CDR3 contains 16 residues. In germline, CDR1 is SGHAT, CDR2 FQNNGV. The ends lost 4 bases at V and 3 bases at J; junction bases unmatched: 9. CDR3 nucleotides: TGTGCCAGCAGCTGGACAGGGGTCTCAATCGACTATGGCTACACCTTC. Translation: CASSWTGVSIDYGYTF.

The chain couples TRBV7-2 to TRBJ1-6, with D unresolved. The CDR3 runs 14 residues. V was pared by 5 bases and J by 8 bases, with 13 bases between. Germline V CDR1 and CDR2: SGHTA, FQGNSA. CDR3 amino acids: CASSRLGRDSPLHF. CDR3 in DNA: TGTGCCAGCAGCCGTCTGGGGAGGGATTCACCCCTCCACTTT.

The CDR3 DNA reads TGTGCCAGCAGCGCGACCCTCGAGCGAGAGACCCAGTACTTC. Protein sequence: CASSATLERETQYF. J is TRBJ2-5 and V is TRBV7-2; D is ambiguous. Trimming stripped 5 bases from V and 4 bases from J, with 14 bases between. This CDR3 contains 14 residues. The germline V gene has CDR1 SGHTA and CDR2 FQGNSA.

Many counts were recorded for this clone. The chain carries TRBV5-1 and TRBJ2-7, with TRBD1 matching over 7 bases. The germline V gene encodes CDR1 SGHRS and CDR2 YFSETQ. This CDR3 is built from 14 residues. J lost 2 bases, V lost 4 bases, and 6 bases had no gene match. The CDR3 sequence is CASSLQGEAYEQYF. DNA for the CDR3: TGCGCCAGCAGCCTCCAGGGGGAAGCCTACGAGCAGTACTTC.

CDR3 protein: CSVEGTGAEDGYTF. CDR3 nucleotides: TGCAGCGTTGAAGGGACAGGGGCGGAGGATGGCTACACCTTC. V and J are TRBV29-1 and TRBJ1-2; TRBD1 matches 9 bases. The CDR3 sequence is 14 residues long. Germline assignment: CDR1 SQVTM and CDR2 ANQGSEA. The ends lost 1 base at V and 6 bases at J; junction bases unmatched: 6.

The chain carries TRBV11-2 and TRBJ1-1; TRBD1 is a possible D gene (6 bases). CDR3 size: 16 residues. Trimming pared 1 base from V and 3 bases from J, leaving 15 bases between. Germline-derived CDR1 and CDR2 are SGHAT and FQNNGV. The CDR3 protein is CASSLVYGGADTEAFF. CDR3 coding DNA: TGTGCCAGCAGCTTAGTCTACGGGGGCGCGGACACTGAAGCTTTCTTT.

This chain connects TRBV13 to TRBJ1-2; D may be TRBD1 (5 bases). Trimming took off 5 bases at V and 8 bases at J, with 12 bases between the two ends. The CDR3 runs 12 residues. Germline values: CDR1 PRHDT, CDR2 FYEKMQ (reference sequence). The CDR3 spells CASSEGPRGYTF. The CDR3 nucleotides are TGTGCCAGCAGCGAGGGACCTCGAGGCTACACCTTC.

V is TRBV7-2 and J is TRBJ2-3; 11 bases align to TRBD2. The V gene end was trimmed by 5 bases and the J gene end by 4 bases; junction bases not matched to a gene: 11. This CDR3 has 17 residues. The germline CDR1 and CDR2 sequences are SGHTA and FQGNSA. Here the CDR3 reads CASSKNALAGVSDTQYF. CDR3 DNA sequence: TGTGCCAGCAGCAAAAACGCACTAGCGGGGGTTTCAGATACGCAGTATTTT.

The CDR3, as DNA: TGTGCCAGCAGCTTTCTAGCGGGGGAAAATGAGCAGTTCTTC. It encodes CASSFLAGENEQFF. The rearrangement uses TRBV7-3 and TRBJ2-1; 10 bases align to TRBD2. Trimming at V came to 3 bases and at J to 7 bases, leaving 3 bases not matched to a gene. CDR1 is SGHTA, CDR2 FQGTGA, per germline. The CDR3 spans 14 residues.

The V and J genes are TRBV30 and TRBJ2-5; no firm D call. Trimming removed 4 bases at V and 4 bases at J, with 10 bases between. The germline V gene has CDR1 GTSNPN and CDR2 SVGIG (reference sequence). The CDR3 runs to 12 residues. CDR3 DNA: TGTGCCTGGAATAGTTTCGGAGAGACCCAGTACTTC. Encoded protein: CAWNSFGETQYF.

The V call is TRBV6-5, the J call TRBJ1-1; a weak D match, TRBD1 (5 bases). Germline CDR1 reads MNHEY; CDR2 reads SVGAGI. Trimming stripped 10 bases from V and 8 bases from J, with 20 bases between. CDR3 size: 13 residues. CDR3 in amino acids: CATRFAGTSEAFF. The CDR3 DNA is TGTGCCACGCGCTTCGCAGGGACCTCCGAAGCTTTCTTT.